The 28 T cell receptor beta chains below were found in one sample sequenced in a study of radiation and T cells in renal cell carcinoma. Time point noted: baseline pretreatment blood. Treatment denoted: 15 Gy SBRT to primary tumor, nephrectomy 4 weeks later. The protocol was immunoSEQ multiplex PCR, while the TCRdb copy is restricted to in-frame clones and leaves out a portion. The sample lists some 150,000 clones; approximately 87% were seen once. Sequenced here: blood, sampled from a patient whose treatment included radiotherapy and nephrectomy. Receptor source: a woman aged 45-65 years with renal cell carcinoma.

The chain combines TRBV6-5 with TRBJ1-2; a possible D gene is TRBD1 (6 bases). CDR1 MNHEY and CDR2 SVGAGI come from the germline V gene. V was cut by 5 bases and J by 4 bases, with 11 bases left in between. The CDR3 covers 13 residues. CDR3 in amino acids: CASSTQGGYGYTF. DNA for the CDR3: TGTGCCAGCAGTACACAGGGCGGCTATGGCTACACCTTC.

Worth noting for this clone: The sample holds other DNA sequences that translate to the same CDR3. The rearrangement uses TRBV5-5 and TRBJ1-1, with D possibly TRBD1 on 5 matching bases. The CDR3 has 14 residues. The V gene's germline CDR1 is SGHKS and CDR2 YYEKEE (reference sequence). Trimming cost V 4 bases and J 3 bases, with 13 bases left between them. CDR3 sequence (DNA): TGTGCCAGCAGCCCCGCGTGGGGGGACACTGAAGCTTTCTTT. Its protein is CASSPAWGDTEAFF.

V is TRBV7-9 and J is TRBJ1-4; no definite D call. V shed 1 base and J shed 8 bases, with 11 bases lying between them. The CDR3 runs to 14 residues. Per germline, CDR1 SEHNR and CDR2 FQNEAQ (reference sequence). The CDR3 reads CASSLVAGVEKLFF. The CDR3 DNA is TGTGCCAGCAGCTTAGTCGCAGGCGTAGAAAAACTGTTTTTT. Drawing the rest from reference TRBV7-9 and TRBJ1-4, the complete variable domain is DTGVSQNPRHKITKRGQNVTFRCDPISEHNRLYWYRQTLGQGPEFLTYFQNEAQLEKSRLLSDRFSAERPKGSFSTLEIQRTEQGDSAMYLCASSLVAGVEKLFFGSGTQLSVL.

This clone has just one count. V usage is TRBV6-5 and J usage is TRBJ1-2, with D maybe TRBD1 (6 bases). The V gene's germline CDR1 is MNHEY and CDR2 SVGAGI. V was trimmed by 2 bases and J by 4 bases, leaving 17 bases between them. The CDR3 totals 16 residues. CDR3 in DNA: TGTGCCAGCAGTTACAGGGGGGGAAGGCCATTCTATGGCTACACCTTC. It yields the protein CASSYRGGRPFYGYTF.

This clone was counted between two and nine times. V usage is TRBV19 and J usage is TRBJ1-5; no definite D call. The CDR3 has 13 residues. Germline V gene sequence: CDR1 LNHDA, CDR2 SQIVND (reference sequence). V dropped 8 bases and J dropped 3 bases, with 11 bases sitting between them. The CDR3, as DNA: TGTGCCAGTGGCAAGCACAACAATCAGCCCCAGCATTTT. It yields the protein CASGKHNNQPQHF.

The chain couples TRBV15 to TRBJ2-7; 8 nucleotides match TRBD1. Losses at the gene ends were 4 bases for V and 3 bases for J; bases not matched to a gene: 5. The CDR3 runs 14 residues. Germline assignment: CDR1 LNHNV and CDR2 YYDKDF (reference sequence). CDR3 amino acids: CATSTYDRGYEQYF. CDR3 DNA sequence: TGTGCCACCAGCACATACGACAGGGGCTACGAGCAGTACTTC.

The genes are TRBV7-8 and TRBJ2-7, with D possibly matching TRBD1 (5 bases). V was trimmed by 4 bases and J by 2 bases, leaving 18 bases between them. CDR1 and CDR2 from the germline V gene are SGHVS and FQNEAQ. This CDR3 has 16 residues. The CDR3 DNA is TGTGCCAGCAGCTCCAAGCCCAGGGCCAGTGCCTACGAGCAGTACTTC. This encodes CASSSKPRASAYEQYF.

This chain joins TRBV6-5 and TRBJ2-2; 8 nucleotides agree with TRBD2. The CDR3 contains 13 residues. CDR1 and CDR2 (germline): MNHEY, SVGAGI. V shed 6 bases, J shed 8 bases, and the junction held 5 bases outside the gene matches. The CDR3 DNA reads TGTGCCAGCAGACGCCGACTAGCGGGGGAGCTGTTTTTT. It is translated as CASRRRLAGELFF.

The chain recombines TRBV10-3 with TRBJ1-3; D is ambiguous. This CDR3 spans 15 amino acids. Looked up from germline, CDR1 is ENHRY and CDR2 is SYGVKD. V was clipped by 2 bases and J by 0 bases, with 8 bases between them. The CDR3 spells CAISEKRASGNTIYF. For the CDR3, the DNA is TGTGCCATCAGTGAGAAGAGGGCCTCTGGAAACACCATATATTTT.

This CDR3 is CASSPRQNIYGYTF. CDR3 DNA: TGTGCCAGCAGCCCGCGACAGAACATCTATGGCTACACCTTC. The V gene is TRBV9, the J gene TRBJ1-2; tentative D call: TRBD1 (5 bases). This CDR3 has 14 residues. Germline V gene lookup returns CDR1 SGDLS and CDR2 YYNGEE. Trimming removed 4 bases at V and 4 bases at J, with 14 bases between. Looking up the rest from reference TRBV9 and TRBJ1-2 gives the full variable domain: DSGVTQTPKHLITATGQRVTLRCSPRSGDLSVYWYQQSLDQGLQFLIQYYNGEERAKGNILERFSAQQFPDLHSELNLSSLELGDSALYFCASSPRQNIYGYTFGSGTRLTVV.

The chain links TRBV28 to TRBJ2-7, with D possibly called TRBD1 or TRBD2 (5 bases each). This CDR3 spans 15 amino acids. Germline CDR1 MDHEN, CDR2 SYDVKM. Deletions cut 7 bases from V and 4 bases from J, with 20 bases between. CDR3 nucleotides: TGTGCCAGCACCTCTACAGAAGGGACGGAGTACGAGCAGTACTTC. The encoded protein is CASTSTEGTEYEQYF.

This clone was observed a handful of times. The CDR3 region is CASSDPTDRGTEAFF. The CDR3 region has the DNA TGTGCCAGCAGTGATCCCACGGACAGGGGCACTGAAGCTTTCTTT. This rearrangement joins TRBV6-1 to TRBJ1-1; 9 bases agree with TRBD1. The germline V gene has CDR1 MNHNS and CDR2 SASEGT. After removal of 3 bases from V and 4 bases from J, the junction contained 6 bases not matched to a gene. The CDR3 totals 15 residues.

The V call is TRBV28, the J call TRBJ1-2; 8 positions match TRBD1. With V trimmed by 7 bases and J by 4 bases, 14 bases remained unmatched. This CDR3 is built from 16 residues. Per germline, CDR1 MDHEN and CDR2 SYDVKM. The CDR3 protein is CASTQGQGAFIYGYTF. In DNA form, the CDR3 reads TGTGCCAGCACCCAGGGTCAGGGGGCATTTATCTATGGCTACACCTTC.

This chain joins TRBV6-1 and TRBJ1-5; no firm D call. The V and J ends lost 5 bases and 7 bases respectively, with 6 bases between them. Germline V gives CDR1 MNHNS, CDR2 SASEGT. This CDR3 spans 11 amino acids. CDR3 in amino acids: CASSSIQPQHF. CDR3 coding DNA: TGTGCCAGCAGTTCGATACAGCCCCAGCATTTT.

By sample share, this clone is large. The chain couples TRBV9 to TRBJ1-1; weak D call: TRBD1 (5 bases). CDR1 and CDR2 (germline): SGDLS, YYNGEE. The CDR3 covers 14 residues. Deletions cut 2 bases from V and 4 bases from J, with 12 bases between. DNA of the CDR3: TGTGCCAGCAGCGTCTCCGCAGGGAGCACTGAAGCTTTCTTT. Residues: CASSVSAGSTEAFF.

The count of this clone is one. The chain carries TRBV10-3 and TRBJ1-3, with unresolved D. Germline V gives CDR1 ENHRY, CDR2 SYGVKD. The length of the CDR3 is 16 residues. Trimming removed 0 bases from V and 0 bases from J, with 9 bases in between. CDR3 protein: CAISESKSNSGNTIYF. The CDR3 DNA follows: TGTGCCATCAGTGAGTCTAAGTCCAACTCTGGAAACACCATATATTTT.

The rearrangement uses TRBV10-3 and TRBJ1-2; D unclear. The CDR3 covers 12 residues. V lost 3 bases, J lost 7 bases, and 9 bases lay in between. The V gene's germline CDR1 is ENHRY and CDR2 SYGVKD. CDR3 sequence reads: CAISEGVGGYTF. CDR3 coding DNA: TGTGCCATCAGTGAAGGTGTTGGTGGCTACACCTTC.

The V call is TRBV10-2, the J call TRBJ2-3; the D gene is possibly TRBD2 (5 bases). The CDR3 length is 14 residues. With 7 bases removed from V and 4 bases from J, the gap between germline ends came to 15 bases. Germline V gene data show CDR1 as WSHSY and CDR2 as SAAADI. The CDR3 DNA sequence: TGCGCCAGCAAAGAGCCCCCCGGGGCAGATACGCAGTATTTT. Its protein is CASKEPPGADTQYF.

V usage is TRBV6-5 and J usage is TRBJ1-2; 8 bases match TRBD1. Germline values: CDR1 MNHEY, CDR2 SVGAGI. Trimming took 10 bases from V and 8 from J; bases not matched to a gene: 9. The CDR3 runs to 12 residues. The CDR3 bases are TGTGCCACAAATGACAGGGGTAACGGCTACACCTTC. This codes for CATNDRGNGYTF.

The V gene is TRBV6-1, the J gene TRBJ2-7; unclear D gene. Germline loops: CDR1 MNHNS, CDR2 SASEGT. With 4 bases removed from V and 0 bases from J, the gap between germline ends came to 16 bases. The CDR3 contains 16 residues. In nucleotides, the CDR3 is TGTGCCAGCAGTGGAACGTTGGACGGGTACTCCTACGAGCAGTACTTC. Its translation is CASSGTLDGYSYEQYF.

V gene TRBV5-3 combines with J gene TRBJ2-3; 7 bases line up with TRBD2. TRBV5-3 has ORF status, its function being uncertain. The J segment lost 2 bases and the V segment lost 4 bases, leaving 10 bases of the junction unmatched. CDR3 length: 16 residues. For the CDR3, the DNA is TGTGCCAGAAGCACACTAGCGAGAGGGCCCACAGATACGCAGTATTTT. The encoded protein is CARSTLARGPTDTQYF.

V gene TRBV27 combines with J gene TRBJ2-2; D is perhaps TRBD1 (6 bases). Germline V gene lookup returns CDR1 MNHEY and CDR2 SMNVEV (reference sequence). V was pared by 9 bases and J by 5 bases, with 13 bases between. The CDR3 has 13 amino acids. CDR3 residues: CARPGHSTGELFF. The CDR3 region has the DNA TGTGCCAGGCCGGGACATTCGACCGGGGAGCTGTTTTTT.

The chain uses TRBV28 and TRBJ1-1; TRBD1 matches 8 bases. V dropped 5 bases and J dropped 0; count of bases not matched to a gene: 5. The length of the CDR3 is 15 residues. Germline assignment: CDR1 MDHEN and CDR2 SYDVKM. The CDR3 DNA reads TGTGCCAGCAGTGCGGACAGGGAATTGAACACTGAAGCTTTCTTT. This gives the protein CASSADRELNTEAFF.

The table lists this clone with a count of one. The chain combines TRBV6-6 with TRBJ2-3, with 8 bases identical to TRBD2. This CDR3 has 15 amino acids. The germline V gene encodes CDR1 MNHNY and CDR2 SVGAGI (reference sequence). The trim removed 6 bases at V and 5 bases at J, leaving 10 bases unmatched. The CDR3 region has the DNA TGTGCCAGCAGCCCTTCGGGGGGGGCGGGAGATACGCAGTATTTT. It yields the protein CASSPSGGAGDTQYF.

V and J are TRBV4-3 and TRBJ2-7; D tentatively reads TRBD1 or TRBD2 (5 bases each). Trimming shortened V by 1 base and J by 5 bases, and 12 bases separated the two germline ends. Germline V gene sequence: CDR1 LGHNA, CDR2 YSLEER. This CDR3 is 14 amino acids long. In nucleotides, the CDR3 is TGCGCCAGCAGCCAAGGGGGACGGGGAGACGAGCAGTACTTC. Residues: CASSQGGRGDEQYF.

The V and J genes are TRBV20-1 and TRBJ1-1; 8 nucleotides agree with TRBD1. The trim removed 5 bases at V and 10 bases at J, leaving 6 bases unmatched. The length of the CDR3 is 11 residues. Germline assignment: CDR1 DFQATT and CDR2 SNEGSKA (reference sequence). The CDR3 DNA follows: TGCAGTGCTGAGCATGGGACAGGAGCTTTCTTT. It is translated as CSAEHGTGAFF.

In its sample, this clone was seen a few times. The chain is built from TRBV27 and TRBJ2-7; D is undetermined. The CDR3 loop spans 13 amino acids. Germline assignment: CDR1 MNHEY and CDR2 SMNVEV (reference sequence). V lost 4 bases to trimming and J lost 2 bases, with 9 bases between them. The CDR3 sequence is CASSSSRTYEQYF. CDR3 in DNA: TGTGCCAGCAGTTCCTCACGCACCTACGAGCAGTACTTC.

As for this clone: Other DNA sequences in the same sample also yield this CDR3. This chain joins TRBV5-1 and TRBJ1-1; TRBD1 matches 9 bases. V lost 3 bases and J lost 4; bases outside the gene matches: 4. CDR1 is SGHRS, CDR2 YFSETQ, per germline. The CDR3 covers 14 residues. The CDR3 DNA sequence: TGCGCCAGCAGCTCGGGACAGGGAGGCACTGAAGCTTTCTTT. Protein: CASSSGQGGTEAFF.